One sample yielded the 14 T cell receptor beta chains listed below, sequenced in a study of T cell changes during pregnancy in multiple sclerosis. Sequencing used immunoSEQ multiplex PCR; TCRdb keeps in-frame clones, though not all of them. The sample has fewer than 100,000 clones; over 75% are singletons. The material sequenced was peripheral blood, taken before pregnancy. Receptor source: a female donor with multiple sclerosis, enrolled in a pregnancy study.

The rearrangement uses TRBV7-9 and TRBJ2-6; 9 bases fit TRBD1. Germline-derived CDR1 and CDR2 are SEHNR and FQNEAQ (reference sequence). This CDR3 spans 13 amino acids. The ends lost 4 bases at V and 19 bases at J; junction bases unmatched: 11. The CDR3 DNA sequence: TGTGCCAGCAGCTCATTTAGGACAGGGGATAACACTTTC. Translated, it gives CASSSFRTGDNTF.

The V and J genes are TRBV9 and TRBJ2-1; tentatively, D is TRBD2 (6 bases). The CDR3 covers 19 residues. CDR1 is SGDLS, CDR2 YYNGEE, per germline. The ends were cut back, 4 bases at V and 0 bases at J, with 23 bases in the middle. CDR3 nucleotide sequence: TGTGCCAGCAGCACCCGGCCCCCAGGAGGGATGAGCTCCTACAATGAGCAGTTCTTC. Protein: CASSTRPPGGMSSYNEQFF.

This sequence joins TRBV6-1 and TRBJ2-3; D gene unclear. The CDR3 runs 14 residues. V lost 6 bases to trimming and J lost 0 bases, with 10 bases between them. Per the germline V gene, CDR1 is MNHNS and CDR2 is SASEGT. The CDR3 reads CASSETLSTDTQYF. The CDR3 DNA is TGTGCCAGCAGCGAAACCCTAAGCACAGATACGCAGTATTTT.

The DNA for the CDR3 is TGTGCCAGCTCATCATCCCCCGAGGGGGCCGGGACTGAAGCTTTCTTT. Its translation is CASSSSPEGAGTEAFF. The chain has TRBV18 and TRBJ1-1; the match to TRBD1 covers 7 bases. This CDR3 has 16 residues. V was clipped by 5 bases and J by 5 bases; unmatched bases: 14. Germline-derived CDR1 and CDR2 are KGHSH and LQKENI.

CDR3 region: CASSEVLSSYEQYF. CDR3 in DNA: TGTGCCAGCAGTGAGGTACTGAGCTCCTACGAGCAGTACTTC. The chain employs TRBV6-1 and TRBJ2-7; D is undetermined. Deletions cut 3 bases from V and 0 bases from J, with 9 bases between. Per the germline V gene, CDR1 is MNHNS and CDR2 is SASEGT. The CDR3 consists of 14 residues.

The chain combines TRBV28 with TRBJ1-6, with unresolved D. The CDR3 totals 18 residues. Trimming pared 6 bases from V and 0 bases from J, leaving 18 bases between. Germline lookup yields CDR1 MDHEN and CDR2 SYDVKM. CDR3 in amino acids: CASSLPMVRSSYNSPLHF. CDR3 DNA: TGTGCCAGCAGCCTCCCCATGGTCCGTAGCTCCTATAATTCACCCCTCCACTTT.

CDR3 sequence (DNA): TGTGCCAGCACTGGACAGGGGGCGCCGGACACTGAAGCTTTCTTT. Translated: CASTGQGAPDTEAFF. V is TRBV18 and J is TRBJ1-1; 11 bases are shared with TRBD1. The germline V gene has CDR1 KGHSH and CDR2 LQKENI. V was pared by 8 bases and J by 3 bases, with 8 bases of the junction left unmatched. This CDR3 has 15 residues.

The CDR3 protein is CASRPRDRVRTDTQYF. CDR3 nucleotides: TGTGCCAGCAGGCCCCGGGACAGGGTAAGAACAGATACGCAGTATTTT. The chain employs TRBV28 and TRBJ2-3; TRBD1 agrees at 9 bases. Per the germline V gene, CDR1 is MDHEN and CDR2 is SYDVKM. Trimming took 6 bases from V and 3 from J; bases not matched to a gene: 10. The CDR3 runs 16 residues.

The chain recombines TRBV6-5 with TRBJ2-5; a possible D gene is TRBD2 (6 bases). Germline CDR1 is MNHEY and CDR2 is SVGAGI. The V gene lost 4 bases and the J gene lost 2 bases, with 11 bases spanning the gap. The CDR3 covers 14 residues. CDR3 sequence reads: CASSFLAEQETQYF. CDR3 nucleotides: TGTGCCAGCAGTTTTTTAGCGGAACAAGAGACCCAGTACTTC.

The chain employs TRBV27 and TRBJ1-5; 8 nucleotides align to TRBD1. J gave up 1 base and V 8 bases, and 4 bases lay outside the gene matches. The CDR3 sequence is 14 residues long. Germline V gene lookup returns CDR1 MNHEY and CDR2 SMNVEV (reference sequence). Here the CDR3 reads CASRQGASNQPQHF. The CDR3 nucleotides are TGTGCCAGCCGGCAGGGGGCAAGCAATCAGCCCCAGCATTTT.

The V gene is TRBV7-9, the J gene TRBJ1-2, with 11 bases aligning to TRBD1. This CDR3 is 13 amino acids long. V shed 11 bases, J shed 4 bases, and the junction held 6 bases outside the gene matches. Per germline, CDR1 SEHNR and CDR2 FQNEAQ (reference sequence). The CDR3 reads CAEGQGDFYGYTF. In DNA form, the CDR3 reads TGTGCCGAGGGACAGGGGGACTTCTATGGCTACACCTTC.

V usage is TRBV5-1 and J usage is TRBJ2-5; D possibly corresponds to TRBD2 (5 bases). In germline, CDR1 is SGHRS, CDR2 YFSETQ. The germline V and J ends were trimmed by 2 bases and 3 bases, with 11 bases remaining between them. CDR3 length: 14 residues. Here the CDR3 DNA reads TGCGCCAGCAGCTTCGTGTCGGGGAAAGAGACCCAGTACTTC. As protein: CASSFVSGKETQYF.

The V and J genes are TRBV2 and TRBJ1-2; TRBD1 matches at 7 bases. V trimming: 6 bases; J trimming: 2 bases; junction bases outside the gene matches: 6. The CDR3 spans 14 residues. The germline V gene has CDR1 SNHLY and CDR2 FYNNEI. Here the CDR3 DNA reads TGTGCCAGCAGGACAACAGGGGCCAACTATGGCTACACCTTC. Translation: CASRTTGANYGYTF.

This chain uses TRBV10-3 with TRBJ2-1; D is perhaps TRBD2 (7 bases). The CDR3 is made up of 17 amino acids. CDR1 is ENHRY, CDR2 SYGVKD, per germline. Trimming took 7 bases from V and 4 from J, leaving 23 bases between them. CDR3 bases: TGTGCCATCAAGGGCAAGGGGCGGGGGCCCGAATACAATGAGCAGTTCTTC. Protein product: CAIKGKGRGPEYNEQFF.